A single sample gave rise to the 26 T cell receptor beta chains below, sequenced in a study of sequential checkpoint blockade in melanoma. Only in-frame clones appear in the TCRdb table, and some are missing; sequencing was by immunoSEQ multiplex PCR. Among about 8,200 clones listed, nearly 60% were seen once. Treatment given: randomized to nivolumab then ipilimumab (arm A) or the reverse (arm B). The specimen comprised CD8+ T cells sorted from blood (inferred from file names), sampled from a patient given nivolumab and ipilimumab in sequence. These receptor sequences come from a human donor with melanoma.

This chain connects TRBV7-6 to TRBJ2-6; possibly TRBD2 for D (7 bases). V lost 3 bases, J lost 0 bases, and 12 bases lay in between. Germline V lookup: CDR1 SGHVS, CDR2 FNYEAQ. The CDR3 has 17 amino acids. The DNA of the CDR3 is TGTGCCAGCAGCTTGTGGGGGGGCGTCTCTGGGGCCAACGTCCTGACTTTC. As protein: CASSLWGGVSGANVLTF.

The rearrangement links TRBV28 to TRBJ2-5, with a weak D call TRBD2 (5 bases). The CDR3 contains 12 residues. CDR1 and CDR2 from the germline V gene are MDHEN and SYDVKM. V shed 3 bases and J shed 11 bases, with 13 bases lying between them. CDR3 DNA sequence: TGTGCCAGCAGTTTCATCGGGGAAGAGCAGTACTTC. Amino acid sequence: CASSFIGEEQYF.

J is TRBJ1-5 and V is TRBV27, with TRBD1 as a possible D gene (5 bases). V lost 1 base and J 0 bases, leaving 16 bases between the germline ends. The CDR3 totals 18 residues. Germline lookup yields CDR1 MNHEY and CDR2 SMNVEV (reference sequence). The CDR3 region has the DNA TGTGCCAGCAGTTTATTTGCAGGGTCGATTGGTAGCAATCAGCCCCAGCATTTT. It encodes CASSLFAGSIGSNQPQHF.

CDR3 amino acids: CASRDRGAYEQYF. CDR3 nucleotide sequence: TGTGCCAGCAGAGACAGGGGCGCCTACGAGCAGTACTTC. V gene TRBV2 combines with J gene TRBJ2-7; 8 positions match TRBD1. Germline loops: CDR1 SNHLY, CDR2 FYNNEI. The V gene end was trimmed by 6 bases and the J gene end by 2 bases; junction bases not matched to a gene: 3. The CDR3 loop spans 13 amino acids.

CDR3 loop: CSGEQLEAFF. The CDR3 coding sequence is TGCAGCGGAGAACAGCTCGAAGCTTTCTTT. J is TRBJ1-1 and V is TRBV29-1; D is unresolved. From germline, CDR1 is SQVTM and CDR2 ANQGSEA. The V end lost 7 bases, the J end lost 8 bases, and 11 bases lay between the germline ends. The CDR3 runs to 10 residues.

Here the CDR3 DNA reads TGTGCCAGCAGCGCCGTGGTCCGAGGCTACGAGCAGTACTTC. Amino acid sequence: CASSAVVRGYEQYF. The chain employs TRBV7-9 and TRBJ2-7; D is unclear. Germline lookup yields CDR1 SEHNR and CDR2 FQNEAQ (reference sequence). This CDR3 has 14 amino acids. V lost 5 bases and J 3 bases, leaving 14 bases between the germline ends.

This clone was seen a single time. The chain links TRBV18 to TRBJ2-5; 8 positions agree with TRBD1. The DNA end lines up better with TRBJ2-7; the J call may be wrong. Looked up from germline, CDR1 is KGHSH and CDR2 is LQKENI. The length of the CDR3 is 13 residues. CDR3 sequence reads: CASSGDRTYEQYF. DNA of the CDR3: TGTGCCAGCTCAGGGGACAGGACCTACGAGCAGTACTTC.

V is TRBV19 and J is TRBJ2-7, with no clear D. The CDR3 runs to 17 residues. V lost 5 bases, J lost 0 bases, and 20 bases lay in between. Germline CDR1 reads LNHDA; CDR2 reads SQIVND (reference sequence). The CDR3: CASSPGFSNTFSYEQYF. CDR3 DNA: TGTGCCAGTAGTCCGGGTTTCAGCAACACTTTCTCCTACGAGCAGTACTTC.

This clone turned up a few times. This rearrangement joins TRBV28 to TRBJ1-1; no clear D. Trimming removed 6 bases from V and 8 bases from J, with 19 bases in between. CDR1 is MDHEN, CDR2 SYDVKM, per germline. The CDR3 consists of 14 residues. CDR3 sequence reads: CASRADWTAVEAFF. For the CDR3, the DNA is TGTGCCAGCAGGGCGGACTGGACGGCAGTAGAAGCTTTCTTT. Variable domain in full (rest from reference TRBV28 and TRBJ1-1): DVKVTQSSRYLVKRTGEKVFLECVQDMDHENMFWYRQDPGLGLRLIYFSYDVKMKEKGDIPEGYSVSREKKERFSLILESASTNQTSMYLCASRADWTAVEAFFGQGTRLTVV.

This clone was counted between two and nine times. The gene calls are TRBV6-1 and TRBJ1-5, with 10 bases matching TRBD1. V lost 4 bases and J lost 7; bases outside the gene matches: 4. The CDR3 is made up of 14 amino acids. Germline values: CDR1 MNHNS, CDR2 SASEGT. The CDR3 coding sequence is TGTGCCAGCAGTGGGACAGGGGGTCGCCAGCCCCAGCATTTT. Its translation: CASSGTGGRQPQHF.

The V call is TRBV27, the J call TRBJ1-1; D uncertain. Between the trimmed V and J ends, which lost 1 base and 1 base, there was a span of 10 bases. Germline V gene data show CDR1 as MNHEY and CDR2 as SMNVEV (reference sequence). The CDR3 covers 15 residues. CDR3 coding DNA: TGTGCCAGCAGTTTATTCTGGCAGTCGAACACTGAAGCTTTCTTT. Residues: CASSLFWQSNTEAFF.

The chain is built from TRBV6-4 and TRBJ1-6; the match to TRBD1 covers 7 bases. The CDR3 is 17 amino acids. Trimming removed 0 bases from V and 4 bases from J; junction bases left unmatched: 6. Germline CDR1 MRHNA, CDR2 SNTAGT. CDR3 sequence (DNA): TGTGCCAGCAGTGACTCGGTCGTGACAGGGTATAATTCACCCCTCCACTTT. Protein sequence: CASSDSVVTGYNSPLHF.

This clone appeared a single time. The rearrangement uses TRBV7-2 and TRBJ2-7; TRBD1 aligns across 8 bases. CDR1 is SGHTA and CDR2 is FQGNSA in the germline V gene. J was trimmed by 5 bases and V by 3 bases; bases with no gene match: 12. This CDR3 spans 16 amino acids. CDR3 amino acids: CASSFPTRTGTHEQYF. DNA of the CDR3: TGTGCCAGCAGCTTTCCCACAAGGACAGGGACCCACGAGCAGTACTTC.

The chain combines TRBV7-9 with TRBJ1-1; D gene ambiguous. Deletions cut 11 bases from V and 4 bases from J, with 11 bases between. The germline CDR1 and CDR2 sequences are SEHNR and FQNEAQ (reference sequence). This CDR3 has 11 residues. Here the CDR3 reads CAARQATEAFF. The CDR3 DNA follows: TGTGCCGCACGTCAGGCCACTGAAGCTTTCTTT.

The chain carries TRBV5-1 and TRBJ2-7; TRBD2 matches at 8 bases. The CDR3 spans 12 residues. V lost 7 bases to trimming and J lost 6 bases; unmatched junction nucleotides: 6. Germline V gene sequence: CDR1 SGHRS, CDR2 YFSETQ. CDR3: CASYTGGVEQYF. In DNA form, the CDR3 reads TGCGCCAGCTATACGGGAGGGGTCGAGCAGTACTTC.

This clone was seen a few times. The genes are TRBV21-1 and TRBJ1-1; the D call TRBD1 from the table was never checked on the DNA. TRBV21-1 is a pseudogene. This CDR3 has 18 amino acids. In DNA form, the CDR3 reads TGTGCCAGCAGCAGGTGCCTGACGTATGGGGGCGCGATCCCTGAAGCTTTCTTT. This sequence encodes CASSRCLTYGGAIPEAFF.

The CDR3 here is CASSGQAYGYTF. The CDR3 DNA follows: TGTGCCAGCAGTGGACAGGCCTATGGCTACACCTTC. The chain uses TRBV6-5 and TRBJ1-2, with 7 bases aligning to TRBD1. The CDR3 length is 12 residues. After removal of 5 bases from V and 4 bases from J, the junction contained 1 base not matched to a gene. CDR1 is MNHEY and CDR2 is SVGAGI in the germline V gene.

The J gene is TRBJ1-5, the V gene TRBV28; 9 positions agree with TRBD1. This CDR3 spans 14 amino acids. Germline values: CDR1 MDHEN, CDR2 SYDVKM. Losses at the gene ends were 5 bases for V and 7 bases for J; bases not matched to a gene: 6. CDR3 sequence: CASSPGQGYQPQHF. CDR3 sequence (DNA): TGTGCCAGCAGTCCGGGACAGGGTTACCAGCCCCAGCATTTT.

V and J are TRBV5-4 and TRBJ2-7; TRBD2 matches 11 bases. Losses at the gene ends were 2 bases for V and 5 bases for J; bases not matched to a gene: 3. CDR1 is SGHNT, CDR2 YYREEE, per germline (reference sequence). The CDR3 is 14 residues long. Written as DNA, the CDR3 is TGTGCCAGCAGCTTTCTAGCGGGGGGTCACGAGCAGTACTTC. Amino acids: CASSFLAGGHEQYF. Based on the CDR3 plus reference TRBV5-4 and TRBJ2-7, the full variable domain is ETGVTQSPTHLIKTRGQQVTLRCSSQSGHNTVSWYQQALGQGPQFIFQYYREEENGRGNFPPRFSGLQFPNYSSELNVNALELDDSALYLCASSFLAGGHEQYFGPGTRLTVT.

The chain couples TRBV28 to TRBJ1-5; perhaps TRBD1 as D (5 bases). The CDR3 is 14 residues long. Germline V gene sequence: CDR1 MDHEN, CDR2 SYDVKM. Trimming took 6 bases from V and 7 from J, leaving 16 bases between them. CDR3 sequence: CASSSSAGHQPQHF. DNA for the CDR3: TGTGCCAGCAGCTCGTCGGCAGGGCACCAGCCCCAGCATTTT. The full variable domain, rest sourced from reference TRBV28 and TRBJ1-5, is DVKVTQSSRYLVKRTGEKVFLECVQDMDHENMFWYRQDPGLGLRLIYFSYDVKMKEKGDIPEGYSVSREKKERFSLILESASTNQTSMYLCASSSSAGHQPQHFGDGTRLSIL.

In this sample, this clone turned up a few times. This sequence joins TRBV15 and TRBJ2-7; D not resolved. The CDR3 has 14 residues. The germline gives CDR1 LNHNV, CDR2 YYDKDF (reference sequence). V dropped 0 bases and J dropped 2 bases, with 8 bases sitting between them. For the CDR3, the DNA is TGTGCCACCAGCAGAGATGAGGAGCCCTACGAGCAGTACTTC. Translated: CATSRDEEPYEQYF.

This clone appeared a few times. This chain uses TRBV28 with TRBJ1-5; D is undetermined. The CDR3 runs 14 residues. Germline values: CDR1 MDHEN, CDR2 SYDVKM. V was pared by 3 bases and J by 7 bases, with 13 bases between. CDR3 in amino acids: CASSFGGIKQPQHF. The CDR3 DNA sequence: TGTGCCAGCAGTTTTGGAGGGATTAAGCAGCCCCAGCATTTT.

This clone is judged medium-sized. The chain has TRBV7-9 and TRBJ1-2; D remains ambiguous. CDR1 is SEHNR, CDR2 FQNEAQ, per germline (reference sequence). The ends were cut back, 5 bases at V and 3 bases at J, with 10 bases in the middle. The CDR3 covers 13 residues. CDR3: CASSQIGDYGYTF. The CDR3 nucleotides read TGTGCCAGCAGCCAGATCGGGGACTATGGCTACACCTTC.

The chain recombines TRBV28 with TRBJ1-1, with D maybe TRBD1 (5 bases). The CDR3 is made up of 14 amino acids. V lost 2 bases and J 5 bases, leaving 12 bases between the germline ends. Germline V CDR1 and CDR2: MDHEN, SYDVKM. The CDR3 DNA is TGTGCCAGCAGTTTAGAGACAGCTTATACTGAAGCTTTCTTT. Protein: CASSLETAYTEAFF.

The rearrangement joins TRBV27 to TRBJ2-7; D might be TRBD1 (5 bases). Germline assignment: CDR1 MNHEY and CDR2 SMNVEV (reference sequence). This CDR3 contains 16 residues. V was shortened by 6 bases and J by 3 bases, with 21 bases between the two germline ends. For the CDR3, the DNA is TGTGCCAGCAGCTTGAAGACCCCAGGGTTCAACTACGAGCAGTACTTC. Protein sequence: CASSLKTPGFNYEQYF.

The V call is TRBV27, the J call TRBJ2-7, with 12 nucleotides matching TRBD1. Germline V gives CDR1 MNHEY, CDR2 SMNVEV (reference sequence). This CDR3 has 15 residues. J was trimmed by 4 bases and V by 5 bases; bases with no gene match: 6. The CDR3 sequence is CASSAGQGARYEQYF. CDR3 DNA sequence: TGTGCCAGCAGTGCGGGACAGGGGGCGAGGTACGAGCAGTACTTC.